This T cell receptor beta chain is drawn from a study of blood T cell repertoires in COVID-19. About the study: The United States, Italy and Spain were the sources of the acute and convalescent COVID-19 samples.

The table came from immunoSEQ multiplex PCR; TCRdb's copy has only in-frame clones and leaves some out. The table shows approximately 150,000 clones, with roughly four fifths occurring only once. CDR3 length: 16 residues. V was shortened by 3 bases and J by 5 bases, with 18 bases between the two germline ends. The germline V gene encodes CDR1 ENHRY and CDR2 SYGVKD. The chain links TRBV10-3 to TRBJ2-3, with D perhaps matching TRBD1 (6 bases). The sequenced material came from peripheral blood. The receptor was isolated from a man in his sixties or seventies with active or convalescent COVID-19. CDR3 loop: CAISDWTDGGGDTQYF. CDR3 nucleotides: TGTGCCATCAGTGACTGGACAGACGGAGGAGGAGATACGCAGTATTTT.